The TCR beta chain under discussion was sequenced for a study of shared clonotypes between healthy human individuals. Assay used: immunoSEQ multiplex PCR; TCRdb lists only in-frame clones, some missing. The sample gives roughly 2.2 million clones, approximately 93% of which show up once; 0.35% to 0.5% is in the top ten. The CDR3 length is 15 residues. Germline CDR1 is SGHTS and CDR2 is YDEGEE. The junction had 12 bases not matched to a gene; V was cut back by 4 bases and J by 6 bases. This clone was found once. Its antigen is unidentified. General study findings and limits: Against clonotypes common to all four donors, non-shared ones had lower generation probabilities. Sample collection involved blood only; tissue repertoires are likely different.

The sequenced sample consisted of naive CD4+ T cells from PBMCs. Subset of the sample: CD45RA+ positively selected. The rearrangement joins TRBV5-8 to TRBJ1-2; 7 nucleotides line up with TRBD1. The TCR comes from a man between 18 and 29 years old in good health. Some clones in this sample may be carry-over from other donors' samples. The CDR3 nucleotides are TGTGCCAGCAGCAGGCGACAGGGCGGAGAAGATGGCTACACCTTC. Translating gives CASSRRQGGEDGYTF.